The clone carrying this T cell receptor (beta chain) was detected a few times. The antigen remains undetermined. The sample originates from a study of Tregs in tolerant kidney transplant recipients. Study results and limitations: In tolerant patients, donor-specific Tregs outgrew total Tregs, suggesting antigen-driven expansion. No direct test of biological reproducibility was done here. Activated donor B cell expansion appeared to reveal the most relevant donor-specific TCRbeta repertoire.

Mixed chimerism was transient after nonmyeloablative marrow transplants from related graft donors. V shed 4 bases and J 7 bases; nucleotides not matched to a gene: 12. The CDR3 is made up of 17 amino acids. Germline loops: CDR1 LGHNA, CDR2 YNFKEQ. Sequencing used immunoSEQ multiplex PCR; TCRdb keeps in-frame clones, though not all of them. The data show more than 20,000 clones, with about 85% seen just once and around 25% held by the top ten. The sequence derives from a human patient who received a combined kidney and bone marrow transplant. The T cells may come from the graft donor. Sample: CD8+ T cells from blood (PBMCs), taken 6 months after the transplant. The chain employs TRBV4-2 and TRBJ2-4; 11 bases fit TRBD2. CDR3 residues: CASSPRISGGDANIQYF. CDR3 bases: TGTGCCAGCAGCCCAAGGATTAGCGGGGGGGACGCTAACATTCAGTACTTC.